The TCR beta chain described here comes from a study of T cells after yellow fever vaccination. Study as a whole: Any fraction with a low cell number was prepared using SMART-Seq v4 Ultra Low Input.

TCRdb recomputed calls from the 5' RACE reads with MiXCR, one row per CDR3 protein. Among 450,000 to 650,000 distinct CDR3 sequences listed, less than 15% were seen once. This clonotype came up a few times. The V and J ends lost 3 bases and 0 bases respectively, with 19 bases between them. Germline V gene sequence: CDR1 MNHEY, CDR2 SMNVEV (reference sequence). This CDR3 spans 18 amino acids. The genes are TRBV27 and TRBJ2-3; TRBD2 is a possible D gene (6 bases). The sequence was obtained from a man aged 25-40 years who received the YFV17D yellow fever vaccine. The sequences come from PBMCs, collected on the day of the yellow fever booster vaccination. Here the CDR3 reads CASSLWASVRGSTDTQYF. CDR3 in DNA: TGTGCCAGCAGTTTGTGGGCTAGCGTCCGAGGTAGCACAGATACGCAGTATTTT.